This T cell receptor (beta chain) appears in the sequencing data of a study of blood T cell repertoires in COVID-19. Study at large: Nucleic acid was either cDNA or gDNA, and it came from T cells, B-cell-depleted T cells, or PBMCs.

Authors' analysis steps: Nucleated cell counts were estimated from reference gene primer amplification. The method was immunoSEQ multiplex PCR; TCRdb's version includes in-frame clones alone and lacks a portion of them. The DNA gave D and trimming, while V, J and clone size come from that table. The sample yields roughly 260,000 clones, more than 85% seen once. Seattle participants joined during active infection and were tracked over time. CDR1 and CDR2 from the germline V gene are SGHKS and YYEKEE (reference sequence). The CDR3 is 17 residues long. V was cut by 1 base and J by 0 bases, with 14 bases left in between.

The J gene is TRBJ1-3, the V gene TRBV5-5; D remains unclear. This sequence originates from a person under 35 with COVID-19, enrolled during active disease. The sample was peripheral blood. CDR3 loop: CASSLRLLGSSGNTIYF. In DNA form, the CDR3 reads TGTGCCAGCAGCTTGAGGTTATTGGGGAGCTCTGGAAACACCATATATTTT.